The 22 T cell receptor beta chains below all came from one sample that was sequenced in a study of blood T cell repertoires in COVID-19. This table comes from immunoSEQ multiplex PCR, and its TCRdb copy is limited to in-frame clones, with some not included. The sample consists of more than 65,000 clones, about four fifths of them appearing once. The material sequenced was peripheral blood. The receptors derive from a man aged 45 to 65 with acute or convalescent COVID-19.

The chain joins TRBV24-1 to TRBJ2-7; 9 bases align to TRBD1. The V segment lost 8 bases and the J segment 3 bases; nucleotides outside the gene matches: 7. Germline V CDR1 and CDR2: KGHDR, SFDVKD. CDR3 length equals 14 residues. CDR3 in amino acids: CATTRLTGGYEQYF. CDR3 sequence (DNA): TGTGCCACCACTAGACTGACAGGGGGCTACGAGCAGTACTTC.

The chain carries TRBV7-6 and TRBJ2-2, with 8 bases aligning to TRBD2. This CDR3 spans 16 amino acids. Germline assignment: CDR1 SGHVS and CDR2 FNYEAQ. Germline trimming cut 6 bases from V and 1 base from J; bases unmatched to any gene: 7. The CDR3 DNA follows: TGTGCCAGCAGTCCATCGGGGGGGAAGAACACCGGGGAGCTGTTTTTT. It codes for CASSPSGGKNTGELFF.

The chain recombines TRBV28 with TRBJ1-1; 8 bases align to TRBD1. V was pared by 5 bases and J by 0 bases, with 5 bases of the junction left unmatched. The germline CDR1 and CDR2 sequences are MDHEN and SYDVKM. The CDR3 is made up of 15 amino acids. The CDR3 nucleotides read TGTGCCAGCAGTCCCCCGGACAGGGTGAACACTGAAGCTTTCTTT. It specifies CASSPPDRVNTEAFF.

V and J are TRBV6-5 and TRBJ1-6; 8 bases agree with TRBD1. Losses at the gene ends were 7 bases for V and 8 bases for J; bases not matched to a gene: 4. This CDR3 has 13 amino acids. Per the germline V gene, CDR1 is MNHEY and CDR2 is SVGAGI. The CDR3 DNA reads TGTGCCAGCAAAGGACAGGGTTATTCACCCCTCCACTTT. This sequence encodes CASKGQGYSPLHF.

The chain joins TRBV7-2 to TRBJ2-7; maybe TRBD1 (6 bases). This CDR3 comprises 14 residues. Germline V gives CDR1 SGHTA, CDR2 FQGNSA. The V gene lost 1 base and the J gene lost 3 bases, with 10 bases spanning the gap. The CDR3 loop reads CASSLVGASYEQYF. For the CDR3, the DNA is TGTGCCAGCAGCTTAGTGGGGGCTAGCTACGAGCAGTACTTC.

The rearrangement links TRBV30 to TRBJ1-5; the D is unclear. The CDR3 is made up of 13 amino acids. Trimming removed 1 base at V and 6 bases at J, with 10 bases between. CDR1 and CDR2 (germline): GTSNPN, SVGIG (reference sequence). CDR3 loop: CAWSEEGFQPQHF. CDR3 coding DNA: TGTGCCTGGAGTGAGGAGGGTTTTCAGCCCCAGCATTTT. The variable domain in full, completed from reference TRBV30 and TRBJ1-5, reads SQTIHQWPATLVQPVGSPLSLECTVEGTSNPNLYWYRQAAGRGLQLLFYSVGIGQISSEVPQNLSASRPQDRQFILSSKKLLLSDSGFYLCAWSEEGFQPQHFGDGTRLSIL.

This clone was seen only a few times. The CDR3 is CASSATGTGNVEQYF. As DNA, the CDR3 is TGTGCCAGCAGCGCAACCGGGACAGGCAACGTCGAGCAGTACTTC. The rearrangement uses TRBV9 and TRBJ2-7; 8 bases are a match to TRBD1. CDR1 SGDLS and CDR2 YYNGEE come from the germline V gene. J gave up 6 bases and V 3 bases, and 11 bases lay outside the gene matches. The CDR3 runs 15 residues.

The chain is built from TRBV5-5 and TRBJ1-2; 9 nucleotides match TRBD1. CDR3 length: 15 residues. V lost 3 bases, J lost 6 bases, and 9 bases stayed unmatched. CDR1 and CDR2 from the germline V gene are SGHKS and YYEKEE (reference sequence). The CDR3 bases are TGTGCCAGCAGCTCCGAAGAACAGGGGGCGAATGGCTACACCTTC. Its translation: CASSSEEQGANGYTF.

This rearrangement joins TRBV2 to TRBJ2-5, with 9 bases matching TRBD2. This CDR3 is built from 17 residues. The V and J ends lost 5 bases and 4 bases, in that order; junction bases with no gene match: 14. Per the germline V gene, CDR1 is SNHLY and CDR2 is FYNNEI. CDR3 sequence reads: CASSPLSGLALAETQYF. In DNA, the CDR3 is TGTGCCAGCAGTCCCCTTAGCGGACTAGCGCTGGCAGAGACCCAGTACTTC.

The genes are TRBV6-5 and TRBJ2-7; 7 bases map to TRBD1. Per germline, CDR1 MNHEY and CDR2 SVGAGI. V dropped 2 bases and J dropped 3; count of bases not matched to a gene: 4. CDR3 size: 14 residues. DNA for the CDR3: TGTGCCAGCAGTTACGACAGGGAAGGCTACGAGCAGTACTTC. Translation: CASSYDREGYEQYF.

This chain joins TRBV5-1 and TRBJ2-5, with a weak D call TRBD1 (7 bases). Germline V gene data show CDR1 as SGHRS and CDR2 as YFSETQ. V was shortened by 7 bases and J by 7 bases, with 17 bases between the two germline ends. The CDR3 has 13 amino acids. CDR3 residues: CASGRTGEVTQYF. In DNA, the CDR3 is TGCGCCAGCGGACGAACAGGGGAGGTGACCCAGTACTTC.

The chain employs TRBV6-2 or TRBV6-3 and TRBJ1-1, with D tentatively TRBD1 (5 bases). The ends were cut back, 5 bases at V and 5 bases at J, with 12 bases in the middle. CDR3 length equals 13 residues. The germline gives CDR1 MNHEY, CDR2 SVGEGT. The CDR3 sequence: CASSLRGGTEAFF. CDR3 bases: TGTGCCAGCAGTCTTAGGGGTGGGACTGAAGCTTTCTTT.

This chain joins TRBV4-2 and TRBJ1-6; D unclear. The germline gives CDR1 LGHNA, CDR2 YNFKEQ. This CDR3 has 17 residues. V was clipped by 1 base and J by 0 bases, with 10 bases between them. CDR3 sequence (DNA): TGTGCCAGCAGCCAAGTGACGGAGAGCTCCTATAATTCACCCCTCCACTTT. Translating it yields CASSQVTESSYNSPLHF.

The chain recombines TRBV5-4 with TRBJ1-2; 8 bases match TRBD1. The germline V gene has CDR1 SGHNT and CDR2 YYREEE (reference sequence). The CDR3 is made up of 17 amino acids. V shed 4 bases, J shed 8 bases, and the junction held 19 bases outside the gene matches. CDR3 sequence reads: CASSPAGQGTWGGGYTF. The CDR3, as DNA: TGTGCCAGCAGCCCTGCTGGACAGGGAACCTGGGGAGGAGGCTACACCTTC.

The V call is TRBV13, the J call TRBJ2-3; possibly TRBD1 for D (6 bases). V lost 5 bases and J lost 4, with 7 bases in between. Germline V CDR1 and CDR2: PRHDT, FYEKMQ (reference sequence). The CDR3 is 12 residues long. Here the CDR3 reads CASSQGSDTQYF. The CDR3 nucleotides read TGTGCCAGCAGCCAGGGGTCAGATACGCAGTATTTT.

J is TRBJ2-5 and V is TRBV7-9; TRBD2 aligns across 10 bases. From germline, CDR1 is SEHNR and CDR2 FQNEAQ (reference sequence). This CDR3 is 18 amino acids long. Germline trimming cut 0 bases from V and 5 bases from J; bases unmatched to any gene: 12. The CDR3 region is CASSLAYLAGEVGETQYF. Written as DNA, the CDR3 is TGTGCCAGCAGCTTAGCCTACCTAGCGGGAGAGGTCGGGGAGACCCAGTACTTC.

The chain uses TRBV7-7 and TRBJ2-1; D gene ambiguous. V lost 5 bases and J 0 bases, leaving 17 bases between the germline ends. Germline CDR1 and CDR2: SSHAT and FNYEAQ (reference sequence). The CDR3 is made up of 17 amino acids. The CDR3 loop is CASSPGRLVRSYNEQFF. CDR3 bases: TGTGCCAGCAGCCCCGGCCGACTGGTACGCTCCTACAATGAGCAGTTCTTC.

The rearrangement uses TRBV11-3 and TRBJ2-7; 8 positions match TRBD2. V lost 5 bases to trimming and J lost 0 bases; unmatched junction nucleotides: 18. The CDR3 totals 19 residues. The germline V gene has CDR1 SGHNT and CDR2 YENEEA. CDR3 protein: CASSASGRLVAGTSYEQYF. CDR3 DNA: TGTGCCAGCAGCGCATCGGGAAGGTTAGTAGCGGGAACCTCCTACGAGCAGTACTTC. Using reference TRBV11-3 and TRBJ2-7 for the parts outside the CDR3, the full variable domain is EAGVVQSPRYKIIEKKQPVAFWCNPISGHNTLYWYLQNLGQGPELLIRYENEEAVDDSQLPKDRFSAERLKGVDSTLKIQPAELGDSAVYLCASSASGRLVAGTSYEQYFGPGTRLTVT.

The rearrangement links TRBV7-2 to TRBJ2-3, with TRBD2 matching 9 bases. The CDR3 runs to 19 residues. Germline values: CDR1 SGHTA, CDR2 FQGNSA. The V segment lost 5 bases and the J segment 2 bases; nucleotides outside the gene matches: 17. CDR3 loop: CASSEQSGLATRHTDTQYF. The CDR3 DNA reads TGTGCCAGCAGCGAACAATCCGGACTAGCGACCCGTCACACAGATACGCAGTATTTT.

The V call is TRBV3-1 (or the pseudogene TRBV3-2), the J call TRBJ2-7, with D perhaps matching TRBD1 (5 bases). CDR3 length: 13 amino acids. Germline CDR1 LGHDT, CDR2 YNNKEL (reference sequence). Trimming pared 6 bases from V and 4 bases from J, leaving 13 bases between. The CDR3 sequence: CASSGAGRYEQYF. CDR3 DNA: TGTGCCAGCAGTGGGGCAGGACGGTACGAGCAGTACTTC.

Here the CDR3 reads CASSIGGANTEAFF. The CDR3 DNA reads as TGTGCCAGCAGCATCGGAGGCGCGAACACTGAAGCTTTCTTT. This rearrangement joins TRBV7-9 to TRBJ1-1; D gene unclear. The V and J ends lost 5 bases and 1 base respectively, with 11 bases between them. Germline V gene sequence: CDR1 SEHNR, CDR2 FQNEAQ (reference sequence). The CDR3 length is 14 residues.

Written as DNA, the CDR3 is TGTGCCAGCAGTTTATACGCGGGAAGCTACGAGCAGTACTTC. Translation gives CASSLYAGSYEQYF. The chain couples TRBV27 to TRBJ2-7; possible D gene TRBD2, 6 bases. Germline lookup yields CDR1 MNHEY and CDR2 SMNVEV (reference sequence). The CDR3 runs to 14 residues. V lost 1 base to trimming and J lost 3 bases, with 10 bases between them.